The 5 T cell receptor beta chains in this list originate from one sample, sequenced in a study of T cells in localized non-small cell lung cancer. Profiled with immunoSEQ multiplex PCR; TCRdb holds only in-frame clones, not every one. The top ten hold 4.1% of the sample, which has 100,000 or so clones, roughly 93% seen once. Sequencing was performed on PBMCs, taken before any cancer treatment. The receptor set was obtained from a woman aged 40 to 75 with stage II squamous cell lung carcinoma.

The genes are TRBV5-1 and TRBJ1-5; TRBD1 aligns across 7 bases. V gave up 4 bases and J gave up 4 bases; unmatched junction bases: 5. Germline V lookup: CDR1 SGHRS, CDR2 YFSETQ. CDR3 size: 14 residues. The CDR3 spells CASSGGGQNQPQHF. Here the CDR3 DNA reads TGCGCCAGCAGCGGAGGGGGACAGAATCAGCCCCAGCATTTT.

This chain joins TRBV20-1 and TRBJ1-4; no reliable D call. Trimming left V 4 bases short and J 6 bases short, with 6 bases between. Germline V gene data show CDR1 as DFQATT and CDR2 as SNEGSKA (reference sequence). The CDR3 is 11 residues long. For the CDR3, the DNA is TGCAGTGCTACGATGGATGAAAAACTGTTTTTT. Protein product: CSATMDEKLFF.

The V call is TRBV6-5, the J call TRBJ1-1; unclear D gene. CDR3 size: 13 residues. The germline CDR1 and CDR2 sequences are MNHEY and SVGAGI. Trimming took off 4 bases at V and 4 bases at J, with 10 bases between the two ends. This CDR3 is CASSSISGTEAFF. The CDR3 nucleotides are TGTGCCAGCAGTTCGATAAGTGGCACTGAAGCTTTCTTT.

In its sample, this clone was seen once. This rearrangement joins TRBV6-5 to TRBJ2-1; 7 positions agree with TRBD1. In germline, CDR1 is MNHEY, CDR2 SVGAGI. V was clipped by 7 bases and J by 1 base; unmatched bases: 7. The CDR3 consists of 15 residues. CDR3 in DNA: TGTGCCAGCACTTTAACAGGGGATTCCTACAATGAGCAGTTCTTC. This codes for CASTLTGDSYNEQFF.

The rearrangement uses TRBV27 and TRBJ1-5; 8 bases are a match to TRBD1. This CDR3 has 15 amino acids. Germline V gene lookup returns CDR1 MNHEY and CDR2 SMNVEV (reference sequence). The trim removed 5 bases at V and 7 bases at J, leaving 10 bases unmatched. The DNA for the CDR3 is TGTGCCAGCAGTAGGGGCGACAGGGGAGACCAGCCCCAGCATTTT. The encoded protein is CASSRGDRGDQPQHF.